Below are 30 T cell receptor beta chains sequenced from a single sample in a study of blood T cells in healthy people across ages. The second PCR ran roughly 6 to 11 cycles with a sample-barcoded 5' primer and J-beta primers. TCRdb re-analysed the 5' RACE reads in MiXCR, keeping a single row per CDR3 protein. In the table there are some 1,000,000 distinct CDR3 sequences, 20% to 25% of which are singletons. The same sample was also used in a study of T cells of mothers and their children.

Sequencing input: blood. The receptors come from a girl aged 2-15 years in good health.

This chain links TRBV15 with TRBJ2-1, with D possibly TRBD1 on 5 matching bases. The CDR3 runs to 16 residues. Trimming left V 5 bases short and J 2 bases short, with 16 bases between. Germline V gene sequence: CDR1 LNHNV, CDR2 YYDKDF (reference sequence). CDR3 DNA: TGTGCCACCAGCTTTAGGGGATACGACCCCTACAATGAGCAGTTCTTC. Amino acids: CATSFRGYDPYNEQFF. The entire variable domain, with the rest obtained from reference TRBV15 and TRBJ2-1, is as follows: DAMVIQNPRYQVTQFGKPVTLSCSQTLNHNVMYWYQQKSSQAPKLLFHYYDKDFNNEADTPDNFQSRRPNTSFCFLDIRSPGLGDTAMYLCATSFRGYDPYNEQFFGPGTRLTVL.

The chain is built from TRBV7-6 and TRBJ2-1; TRBD1 matches 7 bases. V lost 3 bases and J lost 3; bases outside the gene matches: 5. The CDR3 loop spans 15 amino acids. The germline V gene has CDR1 SGHVS and CDR2 FNYEAQ. The CDR3 DNA reads as TGTGCCAGCAGCTTTCCGGGACAGAGCTACAATGAGCAGTTCTTC. It codes for CASSFPGQSYNEQFF.

This clonotype was counted between two and nine times. The germline gene is not matched at one end of the junction; a read error may be the cause. The J gene is TRBJ1-1, the V gene TRBV20-1; no reliable D call. Germline lookup yields CDR1 DFQATT and CDR2 SNEGSKA (reference sequence). This CDR3 has 12 amino acids. This chain's CDR3 is CSAVIMNTEAFF. The CDR3 DNA sequence: TGCAGTGCTGTGATTATGAACACTGAAGCATTCTTT.

This clonotype came up a few times. V gene TRBV10-3 combines with J gene TRBJ2-5; D not certain. The CDR3 extends over 14 amino acids. Trimming pared 0 bases from V and 2 bases from J, leaving 7 bases between. Germline-derived CDR1 and CDR2 are ENHRY and SYGVKD. The DNA of the CDR3 is TGTGCCATCAGTGAGTCAGGCCAGCAAGAGACCCAGTACTTC. It codes for CAISESGQQETQYF.

This rearrangement joins TRBV7-6 to TRBJ2-5; D is tentatively TRBD1 or TRBD2 (5 bases each). Trimming left V 4 bases short and J 3 bases short, with 12 bases between. CDR3 length: 14 residues. The V gene's germline CDR1 is SGHVS and CDR2 FNYEAQ. DNA of the CDR3: TGTGCCAGCAGCTCCCTTATGGGGGAAGAGACCCAGTACTTC. Translated: CASSSLMGEETQYF.

Of note for this clonotype: The conserved final phenylalanine or tryptophan is absent from the CDR3, which likely points to a read error. The rearrangement uses TRBV3-1 and TRBJ2-5; possibly TRBD1 or TRBD2 for D (5 bases each). The CDR3 is 13 residues long. The germline V gene has CDR1 LGHDT and CDR2 YNNKEL (reference sequence). Trimming took 6 bases from V and 5 from J, leaving 13 bases between them. The CDR3 here is CASRRAREETQYL. CDR3 DNA sequence: TGTGCCAGCAGACGCGCCAGGGAGGAGACCCAGTACCTC.

This clonotype showed up just a few times. J is TRBJ2-7 and V is TRBV29-1; TRBD2 might be the D (6 bases). V dropped 5 bases and J dropped 5 bases, with 16 bases sitting between them. Germline CDR1 reads SQVTM; CDR2 reads ANQGSEA. The CDR3 has 13 residues. CDR3 residues: CSVRGSGVDEQYF. In nucleotides, the CDR3 is TGCAGCGTTAGGGGTAGCGGAGTTGACGAGCAGTACTTC.

The genes are TRBV18 and TRBJ2-1, with D possibly called TRBD1 or TRBD2 (5 bases each). Germline lookup yields CDR1 KGHSH and CDR2 LQKENI. This CDR3 spans 17 amino acids. Trimming removed 3 bases at V and 9 bases at J, with 24 bases between. CDR3 region: CASSPLPKGRTTGEQFF. The CDR3 DNA reads TGTGCCAGCTCACCCCTACCTAAGGGGAGAACAACCGGTGAGCAGTTCTTC. Together with reference TRBV18 and TRBJ2-1, the CDR3 gives the full variable domain: NAGVMQNPRHLVRRRGQEARLRCSPMKGHSHVYWYRQLPEEGLKFMVYLQKENIIDESGMPKERFSAEFPKEGPSILRIQQVVRGDSAAYFCASSPLPKGRTTGEQFFGPGTRLTVL.

This clonotype was picked up a small number of times. This CDR3 reads CASSGESGNEQYF. CDR3 DNA sequence: TGTGCCAGCAGCGGTGAGTCCGGGAACGAGCAGTACTTC. The chain is built from TRBV7-9 and TRBJ2-7, with D perhaps TRBD2 (5 bases). Germline CDR1 SEHNR, CDR2 FQNEAQ (reference sequence). CDR3 length: 13 residues. V lost 5 bases, J lost 5 bases, and 13 bases lay in between.

The chain couples TRBV7-2 to TRBJ1-2; D not resolved. Trimming stripped 6 bases from V and 8 bases from J, with 16 bases between. The CDR3 runs to 13 residues. Germline CDR1 SGHTA, CDR2 FQGNSA. This CDR3 reads CASSFDPRDGYTF. CDR3 coding DNA: TGTGCCAGCAGTTTCGACCCTAGAGACGGCTACACCTTC.

This clonotype came up many times. This chain connects TRBV12-3 or TRBV12-4 to TRBJ2-2; a weak D match, TRBD1 (5 bases). Trimming took 3 bases from V and 2 from J, leaving 10 bases between them. This CDR3 contains 15 residues. The DNA of the CDR3 is TGTGCCAGCAGTTTTGGTACAGGAAACACCGGGGAGCTGTTTTTT. It translates to CASSFGTGNTGELFF.

This chain connects TRBV20-1 to TRBJ2-7, with a tentative D call TRBD1 (6 bases). This CDR3 spans 14 amino acids. CDR1 is DFQATT and CDR2 is SNEGSKA in the germline V gene (reference sequence). V was pared by 6 bases and J by 2 bases, with 17 bases between. The CDR3 DNA reads TGCAGTGCGCCGACAGGCTTGGTGGCCTACGAGCAGTACTTC. Protein: CSAPTGLVAYEQYF.

The chain is built from TRBV6-5 and TRBJ2-5, with D tentatively TRBD2 (7 bases). The V gene lost 8 bases and the J gene lost 0 bases, with 13 bases spanning the gap. Germline CDR1 reads MNHEY; CDR2 reads SVGAGI. The CDR3 contains 14 residues. CDR3 DNA sequence: TGTGCCAGCCGGGGGGCCGGGTACCAAGAGACCCAGTACTTC. Its protein product is CASRGAGYQETQYF.

The chain couples TRBV27 to TRBJ1-1, with a possible D match to TRBD1 (6 bases). There are 20 residues in the CDR3. V shed 6 bases and J shed 3 bases, with 32 bases lying between them. CDR1 and CDR2 (germline): MNHEY, SMNVEV (reference sequence). DNA for the CDR3: TGTGCCAGCAGCTCGACCCTAACGGGGCTCCTCTCGAGGGGGGACACTGAAGCTTTCTTT. This translates into CASSSTLTGLLSRGDTEAFF.

This chain links TRBV6-1 with TRBJ2-2; no clear D. This CDR3 is built from 15 residues. Trimming pared 7 bases from V and 2 bases from J, leaving 14 bases between. Germline assignment: CDR1 MNHNS and CDR2 SASEGT. CDR3 nucleotides: TGTGCCAGCATGGCCGGAAAGATCAACACCGGGGAGCTGTTTTTT. Its translation: CASMAGKINTGELFF.

The CDR3, as DNA: TGTGCCAGCAGCTCTCTAGCGGAGATCTACGAGCAGTACTTC. Translated: CASSSLAEIYEQYF. The chain has TRBV3-1 and TRBJ2-5; TRBD2 aligns across 7 bases. The J call may be in error: the DNA end matches TRBJ2-7 better. The CDR3 runs to 14 residues. The germline gives CDR1 LGHDT, CDR2 YNNKEL (reference sequence).

This clonotype has a handful of counts. This chain joins TRBV6-5 and TRBJ2-7; unclear D gene. CDR3 length: 13 amino acids. The germline V and J ends were trimmed by 4 bases and 4 bases, with 11 bases remaining between them. The germline CDR1 and CDR2 sequences are MNHEY and SVGAGI. The CDR3 DNA sequence: TGTGCCAGCAGTTTCAAAAACCTTTACGAGCAGTACTTC. It specifies CASSFKNLYEQYF.

This clonotype was counted a few times. V gene TRBV28 combines with J gene TRBJ2-7; TRBD1 or TRBD2 may be the D gene (5 bases each). V lost 1 base and J 2 bases, leaving 9 bases between the germline ends. The CDR3 is 14 amino acids. Germline V lookup: CDR1 MDHEN, CDR2 SYDVKM. The CDR3 sequence: CASSLLGVAYEQYF. The DNA of the CDR3 is TGTGCCAGCAGTTTATTGGGGGTGGCCTACGAGCAGTACTTC.

In its sample, this clonotype was seen many times. This chain links TRBV27 with TRBJ1-1; D is unclear. Germline-derived CDR1 and CDR2 are MNHEY and SMNVEV (reference sequence). The CDR3 has 13 residues. V gave up 9 bases and J gave up 3 bases, with 14 bases separating them. This CDR3 reads CASTELGDTEAFF. DNA of the CDR3: TGTGCCAGTACAGAGCTCGGGGACACTGAAGCTTTCTTT.

This chain uses TRBV29-1 with TRBJ2-1, with 10 bases matching TRBD2. The CDR3 runs 14 residues. Germline V gene data show CDR1 as SQVTM and CDR2 as ANQGSEA. V was clipped by 4 bases and J by 4 bases; unmatched bases: 4. This CDR3 is CSVATSGIYNEQFF. In DNA, the CDR3 is TGCAGCGTTGCAACTAGCGGGATTTACAATGAGCAGTTCTTC.

This clonotype was seen a few times. The chain has TRBV27 and TRBJ2-5; perhaps TRBD1 as D (5 bases). Germline V lookup: CDR1 MNHEY, CDR2 SMNVEV (reference sequence). The germline V and J ends were trimmed by 7 bases and 3 bases, with 12 bases remaining between them. CDR3 length: 13 residues. For the CDR3, the DNA is TGTGCCAGCAAGGGGCACAGGAAAGAGACCCAGTACTTC. Its translation is CASKGHRKETQYF.

This clonotype was picked up a small number of times. This sequence joins TRBV12-3 or TRBV12-4 and TRBJ1-5; D unresolved. Trimming pared 2 bases from V and 1 base from J, leaving 12 bases between. The CDR3 sequence is 16 residues long. CDR3 in amino acids: CASSLWEVASNQPQHF. The CDR3 DNA reads as TGTGCCAGCAGTTTATGGGAGGTCGCGAGCAATCAGCCCCAGCATTTT.

The V call is TRBV5-6, the J call TRBJ2-3, with TRBD1 matching 7 bases. Germline V gene lookup returns CDR1 SGHDT and CDR2 YYEEEE. V lost 3 bases, J lost 2 bases, and 12 bases stayed unmatched. CDR3 size: 17 residues. The DNA of the CDR3 is TGTGCCAGCAGCTCATCAGACGACAGGGCCGCCACAGATACGCAGTATTTT. This gives the protein CASSSSDDRAATDTQYF.

The V call is TRBV7-9, the J call TRBJ2-7; D unclear. The J call is uncertain, as TRBJ2-5 better fits the DNA end. In germline, CDR1 is SEHNR, CDR2 FQNEAQ (reference sequence). This CDR3 is 15 amino acids long. The chain's CDR3 is CASILAQEYGETQYF. The CDR3 nucleotides are TGTGCCAGCATCCTGGCTCAGGAGTACGGAGAGACCCAGTACTTC.

The rearrangement links TRBV19 to TRBJ2-7; D may be TRBD1 or TRBD2 (5 bases each). CDR3 size: 13 residues. CDR1 LNHDA and CDR2 SQIVND come from the germline V gene (reference sequence). V lost 2 bases and J 5 bases, leaving 10 bases between the germline ends. The CDR3 spells CASSIRGSHEQYF. The DNA for the CDR3 is TGTGCCAGTAGTATACGGGGCAGCCACGAGCAGTACTTC.

This chain joins TRBV28 and TRBJ2-5, with D possibly matching TRBD2 (6 bases). Germline loops: CDR1 MDHEN, CDR2 SYDVKM. This CDR3 has 16 amino acids. Trimming stripped 6 bases from V and 2 bases from J, with 19 bases between. CDR3 amino acids: CASSKDPRREQETQYF. The CDR3, as DNA: TGTGCCAGCAGCAAAGACCCAAGGCGGGAACAAGAGACCCAGTACTTC.

This clonotype turned up a few times. The genes are TRBV11-2 and TRBJ2-7, with a tentative D call TRBD2 (5 bases). V lost 3 bases, J lost 2 bases, and 20 bases lay in between. From germline, CDR1 is SGHAT and CDR2 FQNNGV. The CDR3 contains 17 residues. CDR3: CASSFYPTPGNTYEQYF. CDR3 DNA: TGTGCCAGCAGCTTCTACCCAACCCCCGGGAATACCTACGAGCAGTACTTC. The full variable domain, in which reference TRBV11-2 and TRBJ2-7 provide the parts outside the CDR3, is EAGVAQSPRYKIIEKRQSVAFWCNPISGHATLYWYQQILGQGPKLLIQFQNNGVVDDSQLPKDRFSAERLKGVDSTLKIQPAKLEDSAVYLCASSFYPTPGNTYEQYFGPGTRLTVT.

This clonotype has only a few counts. The chain couples TRBV5-1 to TRBJ2-6, with 7 bases lining up with TRBD1. V lost 4 bases and J lost 0; bases outside the gene matches: 7. There are 17 residues in the CDR3. Germline V lookup: CDR1 SGHRS, CDR2 YFSETQ. CDR3 sequence reads: CASSPTGVTSGANVLTF. CDR3 sequence (DNA): TGCGCCAGCAGCCCCACAGGGGTAACCTCTGGGGCCAACGTCCTGACTTTC.

CDR3 coding DNA: TGTGCCAGCAGCCAAACCTTAGCGCGCCTGGGGACCGGGGAGCTGTTTTTT. It codes for CASSQTLARLGTGELFF. The chain uses TRBV7-2 and TRBJ2-2; the D gene is possibly TRBD2 (5 bases). Germline CDR1 and CDR2: SGHTA and FQGNSA. Deletions cut 5 bases from V and 5 bases from J, with 21 bases between. The CDR3 totals 17 residues.

The rearrangement joins TRBV29-1 to TRBJ2-3, with D maybe TRBD1 (5 bases). The germline V gene encodes CDR1 SQVTM and CDR2 ANQGSEA. V was cut by 6 bases and J by 2 bases, with 15 bases left in between. This CDR3 contains 14 residues. CDR3 loop: CSVVGLTATDTQYF. The DNA for the CDR3 is TGCAGCGTCGTGGGTTTGACAGCCACAGATACGCAGTATTTT.